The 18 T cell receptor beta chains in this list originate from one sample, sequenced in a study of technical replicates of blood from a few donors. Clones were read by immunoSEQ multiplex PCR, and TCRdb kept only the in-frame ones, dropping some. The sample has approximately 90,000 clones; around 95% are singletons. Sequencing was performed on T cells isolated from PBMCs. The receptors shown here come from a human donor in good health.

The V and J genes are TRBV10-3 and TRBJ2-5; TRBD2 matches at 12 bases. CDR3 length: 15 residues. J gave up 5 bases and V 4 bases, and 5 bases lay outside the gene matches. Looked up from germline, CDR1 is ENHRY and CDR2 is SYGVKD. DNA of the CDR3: TGTGCCATCAGTGGGACTAGCGGGATAGTGGAGACCCAGTACTTC. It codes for CAISGTSGIVETQYF.

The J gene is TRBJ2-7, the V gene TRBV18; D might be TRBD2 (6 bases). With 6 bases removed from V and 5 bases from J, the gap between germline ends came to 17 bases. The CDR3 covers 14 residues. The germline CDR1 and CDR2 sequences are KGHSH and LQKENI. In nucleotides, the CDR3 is TGTGCCAGCTCCCCATTGGGAGGTGGGGACGAGCAGTACTTC. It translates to CASSPLGGGDEQYF.

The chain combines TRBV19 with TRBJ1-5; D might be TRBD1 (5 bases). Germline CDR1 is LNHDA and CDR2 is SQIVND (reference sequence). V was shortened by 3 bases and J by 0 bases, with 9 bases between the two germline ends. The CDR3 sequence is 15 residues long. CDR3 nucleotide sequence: TGTGCCAGTAGTATTGCAGGGTATAGCAATCAGCCCCAGCATTTT. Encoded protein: CASSIAGYSNQPQHF.

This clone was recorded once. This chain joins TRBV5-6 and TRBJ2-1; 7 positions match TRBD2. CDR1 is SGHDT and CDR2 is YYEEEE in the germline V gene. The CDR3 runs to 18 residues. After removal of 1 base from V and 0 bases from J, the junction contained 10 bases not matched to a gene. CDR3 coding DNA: TGTGCCAGCAGCTTGTCAGGCGGGAGCGATCGCTCCTACAATGAGCAGTTCTTC. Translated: CASSLSGGSDRSYNEQFF.

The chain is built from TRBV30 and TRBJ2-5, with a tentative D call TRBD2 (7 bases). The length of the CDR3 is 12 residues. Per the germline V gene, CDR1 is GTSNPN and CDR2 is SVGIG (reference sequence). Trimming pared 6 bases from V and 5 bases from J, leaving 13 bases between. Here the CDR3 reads CACDGGPETQYF. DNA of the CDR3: TGTGCCTGTGACGGGGGGCCGGAGACCCAGTACTTC.

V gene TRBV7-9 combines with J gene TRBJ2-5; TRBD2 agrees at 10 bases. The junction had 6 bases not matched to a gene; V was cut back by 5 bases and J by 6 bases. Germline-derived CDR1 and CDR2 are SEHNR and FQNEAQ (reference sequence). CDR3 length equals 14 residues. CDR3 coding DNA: TGTGCCAGCAGCCCAGCGGGAGGGGTGAAGACCCAGTACTTC. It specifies CASSPAGGVKTQYF.

Written as DNA, the CDR3 is TGTGCCAGTAGTTCTTCATACACAGGGTCCCATAGCAATCAGCCCCAGCATTTT. Its translation is CASSSSYTGSHSNQPQHF. The chain has TRBV19 and TRBJ1-5, with D possibly being TRBD1 (6 bases). This CDR3 spans 18 amino acids. CDR1 and CDR2 (germline): LNHDA, SQIVND (reference sequence). The V end was cut by 5 bases, the J end by 0 bases, with 20 bases between.

DNA of the CDR3: TGTGCCAGCAGCGAACCCGGACAGGGGGCATTTCCCTACGAGCAGTACTTC. Translation: CASSEPGQGAFPYEQYF. The chain has TRBV5-4 and TRBJ2-7; 11 bases fit TRBD1. The CDR3 length is 17 residues. Germline lookup yields CDR1 SGHNT and CDR2 YYREEE (reference sequence). The V segment lost 4 bases and the J segment 2 bases; nucleotides outside the gene matches: 11.

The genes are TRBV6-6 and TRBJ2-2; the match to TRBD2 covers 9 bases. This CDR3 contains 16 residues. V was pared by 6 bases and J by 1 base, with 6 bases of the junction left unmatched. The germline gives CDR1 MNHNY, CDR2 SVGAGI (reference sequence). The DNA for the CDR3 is TGTGCCAGCAGCTACGTAGCGGGAGTGAACACCGGGGAGCTGTTTTTT. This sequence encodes CASSYVAGVNTGELFF.

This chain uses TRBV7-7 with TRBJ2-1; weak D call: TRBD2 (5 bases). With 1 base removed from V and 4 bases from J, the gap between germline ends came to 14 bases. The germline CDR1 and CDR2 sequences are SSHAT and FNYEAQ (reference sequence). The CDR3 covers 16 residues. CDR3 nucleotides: TGTGCCAGCAGCTTAGTCTTAGGCGGGTCTTACAATGAGCAGTTCTTC. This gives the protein CASSLVLGGSYNEQFF.

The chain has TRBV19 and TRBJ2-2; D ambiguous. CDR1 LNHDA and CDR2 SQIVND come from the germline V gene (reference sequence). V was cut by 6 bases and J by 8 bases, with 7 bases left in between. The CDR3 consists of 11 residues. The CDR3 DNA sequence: TGTGCCAGTAGGGTTAGTGGGGAGCTGTTTTTT. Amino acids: CASRVSGELFF.

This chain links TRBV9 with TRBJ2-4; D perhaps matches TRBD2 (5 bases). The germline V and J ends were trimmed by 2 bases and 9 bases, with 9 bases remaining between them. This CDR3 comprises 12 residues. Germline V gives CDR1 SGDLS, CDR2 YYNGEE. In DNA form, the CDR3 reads TGTGCCAGCAGCGTCGGGGATGGCATTCAGTACTTC. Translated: CASSVGDGIQYF.

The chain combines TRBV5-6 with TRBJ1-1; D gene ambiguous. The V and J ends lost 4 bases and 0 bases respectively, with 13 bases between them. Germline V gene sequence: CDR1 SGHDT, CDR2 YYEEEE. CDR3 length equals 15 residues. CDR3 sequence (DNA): TGTGCCAGCAGCGGAGGTTACAGCCTGAACACTGAAGCTTTCTTT. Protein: CASSGGYSLNTEAFF. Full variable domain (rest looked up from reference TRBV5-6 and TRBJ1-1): DAGVTQSPTHLIKTRGQQVTLRCSPKSGHDTVSWYQQALGQGPQFIFQYYEEEERQRGNFPDRFSGHQFPNYSSELNVNALLLGDSALYLCASSGGYSLNTEAFFGQGTRLTVV.

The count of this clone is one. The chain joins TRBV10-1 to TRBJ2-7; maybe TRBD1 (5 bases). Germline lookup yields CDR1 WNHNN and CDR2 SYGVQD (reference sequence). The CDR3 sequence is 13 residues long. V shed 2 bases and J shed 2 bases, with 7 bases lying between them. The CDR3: CASSEGQAYEQYF. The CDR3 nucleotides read TGCGCCAGCAGTGAGGGACAAGCCTACGAGCAGTACTTC.

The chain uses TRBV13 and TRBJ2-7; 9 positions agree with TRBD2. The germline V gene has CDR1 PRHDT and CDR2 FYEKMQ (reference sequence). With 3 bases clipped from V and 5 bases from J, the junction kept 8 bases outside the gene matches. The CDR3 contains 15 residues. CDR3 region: CASSFWLAGTHEQYF. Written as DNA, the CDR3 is TGTGCCAGCAGCTTCTGGCTAGCGGGAACCCACGAGCAGTACTTC. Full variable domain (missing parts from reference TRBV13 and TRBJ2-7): AAGVIQSPRHLIKEKRETATLKCYPIPRHDTVYWYQQGPGQDPQFLISFYEKMQSDKGSIPDRFSAQQFSDYHSELNMSSLELGDSALYFCASSFWLAGTHEQYFGPGTRLTVT.

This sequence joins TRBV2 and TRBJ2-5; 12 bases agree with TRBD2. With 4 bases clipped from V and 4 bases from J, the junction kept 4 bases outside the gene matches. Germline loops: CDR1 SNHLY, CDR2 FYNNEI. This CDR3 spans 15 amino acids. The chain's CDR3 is CASSGLAGVRETQYF. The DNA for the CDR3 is TGTGCCAGCAGTGGACTAGCGGGAGTTCGAGAGACCCAGTACTTC.

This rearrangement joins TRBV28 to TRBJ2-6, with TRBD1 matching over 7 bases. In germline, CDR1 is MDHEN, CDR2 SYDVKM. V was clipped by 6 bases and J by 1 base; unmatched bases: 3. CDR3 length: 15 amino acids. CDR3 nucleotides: TGTGCCAGCAGCCCCAGGGGGTCTGGGGCCAACGTCCTGACTTTC. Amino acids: CASSPRGSGANVLTF.

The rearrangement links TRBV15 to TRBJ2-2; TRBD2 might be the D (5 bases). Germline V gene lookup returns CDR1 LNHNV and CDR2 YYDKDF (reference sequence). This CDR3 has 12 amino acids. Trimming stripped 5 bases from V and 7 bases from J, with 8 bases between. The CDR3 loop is CATSSEGGELFF. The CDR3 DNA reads TGTGCCACCAGCTCTGAGGGCGGGGAGCTGTTTTTT.